This T cell receptor (beta chain) is from a study of blood T cell repertoires in COVID-19. Overall study: The United States, Italy and Spain were the sources of the acute and convalescent COVID-19 samples.

In germline, CDR1 is KGHSH, CDR2 LQKENI. CDR3 length equals 15 residues. V was pared by 3 bases and J by 6 bases, with 16 bases between. Patients from Seattle were sampled longitudinally, starting during active infection. Under the authors' procedure: Quantification of nucleated cells was approximated via reference gene primer amplification. Using immunoSEQ multiplex PCR, the repertoire was profiled, and TCRdb retains in-frame clones only, with some absent. That table gives V, J and clone size, and the DNA gave D and trimming. The sample lists roughly 160,000 clones, more than 85% occurring once. The sequencing sample was made of peripheral blood. The sequence came from a woman older than 75 with COVID-19, enrolled during active disease. The V and J genes are TRBV18 and TRBJ2-3; D is unclear. The CDR3 DNA reads TGTGCCAGCTCACCGAGACCCTTAGCTGGCGATACGCAGTATTTT. Translating it yields CASSPRPLAGDTQYF.